Listed here is a single TCR beta chain. Its target is not known. The sample belongs to a study of T cell repertoires in cytomegalovirus infection. Looking at the study overall: Both CMV infection and a matching HLA type were indicated by public TCR beta signatures. Findings and limits, study-wide: Summed frequency of shared TCR beta families picked out CMV carriers who also had the relevant HLA.

Germline lookup yields CDR1 LNHDA and CDR2 SQIVND (reference sequence). The V end lost 1 base, the J end lost 1 base, and 10 bases lay between the germline ends. The CDR3 length is 16 residues. TCRdb processed the reads anew with MiXCR; each CDR3 protein has one entry. This table has 150,000 to 200,000 distinct CDR3 sequences, 25% to 30% appearing once. Sequencing used PBMCs. The chain recombines TRBV19 with TRBJ2-2; the D gene is possibly TRBD2 (6 bases). The sequence was obtained from a human donor in good health (CMV status not recorded). Some clones in this sample may be carry-over from other donors' samples. Written as DNA, the CDR3 is TGTGCCAGTAGTATAGCGTCGGGGGAGAACACCGGGGAGCTGTTTTTT. It codes for CASSIASGENTGELFF.